Sequencing of this TCR beta chain was carried out in a study of blood T cells in healthy people across ages. RNA extraction gave at least 5 micrograms of total RNA per sample. About this clonotype: What it binds is unknown.

V lost 5 bases to trimming and J lost 6 bases; unmatched junction nucleotides: 10. Looked up from germline, CDR1 is DFQATT and CDR2 is SNEGSKA (reference sequence). This CDR3 has 15 amino acids. A sample-barcoded 5' primer and a J-beta primer mix were used in a second PCR of roughly 7 to 12 cycles. Each cDNA molecule, via a template-switch adaptor with 12 random nucleotides, was tagged. TCRdb recomputed calls from the 5' RACE reads with MiXCR, one row per CDR3 protein. The sample contains more than 700,000 distinct CDR3 sequences, approximately 55% of which appear only once. Regarding the study as a whole: Across the age range, TCR beta diversity per million T cells fell in a roughly linear way. Those diversity estimates obtained from one million T cells were thought to be underestimates.

The V call is TRBV20-1, the J call TRBJ1-4, with TRBD1 matching over 9 bases. Sequenced material: blood. This TCR came from a man at least 80 years old in good health. The DNA for the CDR3 is TGCAGTGCTGGCCCAACAGGGGGCCGACATGAAAAACTGTTTTTT. Residues: CSAGPTGGRHEKLFF.